Sequencing of this TCR beta chain was carried out in a study of regulatory T cells in long-lasting Graves disease. Findings of the study overall: Persistent Graves' cases showed lower TCR diversity than newly diagnosed cases.

Arm-PCR with iRepertoire HTBI primers amplified the CDR3 regions for these TCR beta libraries. As handled by the study authors: Across samples, over 55 TRBV and some 14 TRBJ segments were found. MiXCR, applied by TCRdb to the multiplex PCR reads, yields one record per CDR3 protein. TCRdb, not the authors, supplied the V and J calls. The data show over 500,000 distinct CDR3 sequences, with 15% to 20% seen just once and about 12% held by the top ten. In germline, CDR1 is MNHEY, CDR2 SVGEGT. The CDR3 is 14 amino acids. Trimming took 3 bases from V and 1 from J, leaving 10 bases between them. In its sample, this clonotype was seen many times. The antigen remains undetermined. The sample's time point: newly diagnosed GD, antithyroid drugs for less than 3 months. PBMC-derived RNA was used for the TCR library. Patients all came to the study from an endocrinology department in Xi'an, China. These data were also reused for a study on T cells in Graves' hyperthyroidism and ophthalmopathy.

V and J are TRBV6-2 or TRBV6-3 and TRBJ2-7, with unresolved D. The receptor was isolated from a man between 18 and 35 years old with Graves disease. Material: peripheral blood mononuclear cells (PBMCs), obtained at new diagnosis, from a patient treated with antithyroid drugs. The CDR3 sequence: CASSYPARSYEQYF. CDR3 coding DNA: TGTGCCAGCAGTTATCCCGCCAGATCCTACGAGCAGTACTTC.